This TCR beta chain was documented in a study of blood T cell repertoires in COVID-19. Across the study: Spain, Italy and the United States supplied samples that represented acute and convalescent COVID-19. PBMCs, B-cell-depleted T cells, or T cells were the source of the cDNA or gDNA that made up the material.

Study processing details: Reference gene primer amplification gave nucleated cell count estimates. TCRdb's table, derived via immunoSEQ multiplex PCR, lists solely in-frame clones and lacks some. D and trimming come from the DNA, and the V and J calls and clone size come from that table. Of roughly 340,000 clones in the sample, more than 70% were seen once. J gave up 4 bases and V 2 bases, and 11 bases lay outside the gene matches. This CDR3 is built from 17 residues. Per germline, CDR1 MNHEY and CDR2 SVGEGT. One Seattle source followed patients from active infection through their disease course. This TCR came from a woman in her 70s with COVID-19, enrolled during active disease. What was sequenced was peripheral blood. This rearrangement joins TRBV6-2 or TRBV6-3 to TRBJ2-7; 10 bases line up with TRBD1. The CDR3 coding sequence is TGTGCCAGCAGTTACGCCTACCCGGGGGACAGGGGATACGAGCAGTACTTC. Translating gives CASSYAYPGDRGYEQYF.